The 3 T cell receptor beta chains reported below all come from one sample, sequenced in a study of blood T cell repertoires in COVID-19. Assay: immunoSEQ multiplex PCR; the TCRdb copy retains only in-frame clones and omits some. Counted here are about 220,000 clones, less than 85% occurring once; the ten biggest clones make up over 7%. What was sequenced was peripheral blood. All receptors come from a woman in her sixties or seventies with acute or convalescent COVID-19.

This clone was observed once. V gene TRBV2 combines with J gene TRBJ1-1; tentatively, D is TRBD1 (5 bases). CDR1 is SNHLY and CDR2 is FYNNEI in the germline V gene. This CDR3 has 13 residues. V lost 7 bases to trimming and J lost 3 bases, with 12 bases between them. For the CDR3, the DNA is TGTGCCAGCATGTCGATACAGGACACTGAAGCTTTCTTT. Translating gives CASMSIQDTEAFF.

V is TRBV10-2 and J is TRBJ2-3; D remains unclear. CDR3 size: 12 residues. The germline gives CDR1 WSHSY, CDR2 SAAADI. V was trimmed by 7 bases and J by 5 bases, leaving 10 bases between them. Here the CDR3 DNA reads TGCGCCAGCACCTTGGCTGGAGATACGCAGTATTTT. Translated, it gives CASTLAGDTQYF.

The rearrangement links TRBV7-6 to TRBJ2-3; perhaps TRBD2 as D (6 bases). The CDR3 is 14 amino acids. V was trimmed by 0 bases and J by 4 bases, leaving 8 bases between them. CDR1 is SGHVS and CDR2 is FNYEAQ in the germline V gene. Here the CDR3 reads CASSLASGSDTQYF. CDR3 in DNA: TGTGCCAGCAGCTTAGCTAGCGGATCAGATACGCAGTATTTT.